This TCR beta chain was captured by sequencing in a study of cytomegalovirus exposure and HLA in healthy donors. Trimming took 4 bases from V and 2 from J, leaving 6 bases between them. The germline gives CDR1 SEHNR, CDR2 FQNEAQ (reference sequence). This CDR3 contains 14 residues. On this clone: Its antigen is unidentified.

Study outcomes and limitations: A later analysis showed TCR association rates differing by HLA locus, peaking at DRB1 and lowest at HLA-C. In a later analysis, about 17,000 TCR beta sequences were associated with HLA alleles at 0.05 false discovery rate. For most subjects, TCR beta sequences were reported to predict HLA-A and HLA-B alleles with accuracy.

Primers: 60 Vbeta forward and 13 Jbeta reverse. The table came from immunoSEQ multiplex PCR; TCRdb's copy has only in-frame clones and leaves some out. The sample shows 100,000 or so clones, approximately 77% of them seen only once. The chain couples TRBV7-9 to TRBJ2-6, with D possibly matching TRBD1 (6 bases). Source material: PBMCs. This TCR was recovered from a woman between 40 and 55 years old in good health and CMV-seronegative. As DNA, the CDR3 is TGTGCCAGCAGCTGGGACACTGGGGCCAACGTCCTGACTTTC. This encodes CASSWDTGANVLTF.